A selection of T cell receptor beta chains follows, all from one sample in a study of Ad26.COV2.S vaccination and SARS-CoV-2 variants. Here immunoSEQ multiplex PCR was the method, and the copy in TCRdb shows in-frame clones only, minus some. Of about 370,000 clones in the sample, 75% to 90% were seen once. This sample comprised peripheral blood, obtained in a trial of Ad26.COV2.S vaccine versus placebo. These receptors all stem from a person aged 18-60 years who received the Ad26.COV2.S COVID-19 vaccine or a placebo. Both conserved end residues are part of each CDR3. D genes are given only for firm matches. Where a row states a size, it is once, few, many or the class of an expanded clone; other rows omit it.

clone size,J gene,D gene,V gene,CDR3 DNA,CDR3 protein
few,TRBJ2-7,-,TRBV3-1/TRBV3-2,TGTGCCAGCAGCCCAGAGTTGTGGAGCTCCTACGAGCAGTACTTC,CASSPELWSSYEQYF
-,TRBJ2-3,-,TRBV9,TGTGCCAGCAGCGTAGTAGGGCTCCCTACAGATACGCAGTATTTT,CASSVVGLPTDTQYF
once,TRBJ1-1,-,TRBV19,TGTGCCAGTAGTATGGGGCAGTTGAACACTGAAGCTTTCTTT,CASSMGQLNTEAFF
-,TRBJ1-5,-,TRBV5-5,TGTGCCAGCAGCCCGAACGGGGGTCATAGCAATCAGCCCCAGCATTTT,CASSPNGGHSNQPQHF
-,TRBJ1-5,-,TRBV30,TGTGCCTGGAGTGCAGGGAGCAATCAGCCCCAGCATTTT,CAWSAGSNQPQHF
-,TRBJ2-1,-,TRBV27,TGTGCCACTCGAAGGGGGGTTCGGGAGTCCAATAAGCAGTTCTTC,CATRRGVRESNKQFF
-,TRBJ1-1,TRBD1,TRBV27,TGTGCCAGCACAGACAGGGCTTTCACTGAAGCTTTCTTT,CASTDRAFTEAFF
-,TRBJ2-2,TRBD2,TRBV2,TGTGCCAGCAGGGAGGTGGCGGGAGGTACCGGGGAGCTGTTTTTT,CASREVAGGTGELFF
-,TRBJ2-4,-,TRBV9,TGTGCCAGCAGCGTATTGGCAGAAGCCAAAAACATTCAGTACTTC,CASSVLAEAKNIQYF
-,TRBJ2-1,-,TRBV3-1/TRBV3-2,TGTGCCAGCAGCCAAGATGCCAGAAATGAGCAGTTCTTC,CASSQDARNEQFF
few,TRBJ2-7,-,TRBV9,TGTGCCAGCAGCGTAGGGGCCAACTACGAGCAGTACTTC,CASSVGANYEQYF
-,TRBJ1-2,TRBD1,TRBV27,TGTGCCAGCAGTGACCGGGACAGGGGGTCCACCACCTTC,CASSDRDRGSTTF
-,TRBJ2-2,-,TRBV30,TGTGCCTGGGGACATTACAACACCGGGGAGCTGTTTTTT,CAWGHYNTGELFF
few,TRBJ2-1,-,TRBV7-2,TGTGCCAGCACCGGATTTTCAAACAATGAGCAGTTCTTC,CASTGFSNNEQFF
-,TRBJ2-3,-,TRBV9,TGTGCCAGCAGCGTAGGGAGGGGGGCAGATACGCAGTATTTT,CASSVGRGADTQYF
-,TRBJ2-3,-,TRBV9,TGTGCCAGCAGTGTGGCGACTTTCGGAGATACGCAGTATTTT,CASSVATFGDTQYF
-,TRBJ1-1,-,TRBV30,TGTGCCTGGAGTGTAACGAACACTGAAGCTTTCTTT,CAWSVTNTEAFF
-,TRBJ1-4,-,TRBV30,TGTGCCTGGAAGACGACGGAGGCGGGGGAAAAACTGTTTTTT,CAWKTTEAGEKLFF
-,TRBJ1-5,-,TRBV19,TGTGCCAGTATAGCGAGAAGGGGAGGCCAGCCCCAGCATTTT,CASIARRGGQPQHF
-,TRBJ2-2,-,TRBV21-1,TGTGCCAGCAGCAAAGATGAGGGGACAAAACCGAACACCGGGGAGCTGTTTTTT,CASSKDEGTKPNTGELFF
-,TRBJ2-2,TRBD2,TRBV4-3,TGCGCCAGCAGCCGGACTCCCGATACTAGCGGAGGGAACACCGGGGAGCTGTTTTTT,CASSRTPDTSGGNTGELFF
-,TRBJ1-1,-,TRBV30,TGTGCCTGGAGCTATCAACGGACTGAAGCTTTCTTT,CAWSYQRTEAFF
-,TRBJ1-2,-,TRBV11-2,TGTGCCAGCAGCTTAGGCGGGGACTATGGCTACACCTTC,CASSLGGDYGYTF
-,TRBJ2-2,-,TRBV10-2,TGCGCCAGCACCGGAATGGGGAACACCGGGGAGCTGTTTTTT,CASTGMGNTGELFF
-,TRBJ1-1,-,TRBV25-1,TGTGCCAGCAGGGGTGTAGGTGACACTGAAGCTTTCTTT,CASRGVGDTEAFF
-,TRBJ2-1,-,TRBV2,TGTGCCAGCACTGGTACGAATGAGCAGTTCTTC,CASTGTNEQFF
-,TRBJ2-7,-,TRBV7-6,TGTGCCAGCAGCTTAGGGCCAGCAGAGCAGTACTTC,CASSLGPAEQYF
-,TRBJ1-4,TRBD1,TRBV5-5,TGTGCCAGCAGCTCCGGGACAGCTAATGAAAAACTGTTTTTT,CASSSGTANEKLFF
-,TRBJ2-5,-,TRBV4-1,TGCGCCAGCAGCCAAGAAAGGGGCAGGGTCGCCGAGACCCAGTACTTC,CASSQERGRVAETQYF
-,TRBJ2-6,-,TRBV28,TGTGCCAGCAGTCTACAGCCCAACTCTGGGGCCAACGTCCTGACTTTC,CASSLQPNSGANVLTF
-,TRBJ1-4,-,TRBV27,TGTGCCAGCAGACGGGCCGGGACGGCATCGAATGAAAAACTGTTTTTT,CASRRAGTASNEKLFF
-,TRBJ1-2,-,TRBV12-3/TRBV12-4,TGTGCCAGCAGTCTCGACAGCTATGGCTACACCTTC,CASSLDSYGYTF
-,TRBJ2-7,TRBD2,TRBV11-3,TGTGCCAGCAGCTGGGGACTAGCGGGAGGCGAGCAGTACTTC,CASSWGLAGGEQYF
-,TRBJ2-5,TRBD1,TRBV29-1,TGCAGCGTAAGACCAGGGGGCGAGACCCAGTACTTC,CSVRPGGETQYF
-,TRBJ2-7,TRBD2,TRBV7-3,TGTGCCAGCAGCTTAGGCCCGGGAGGGCCTTCTCGCGAGCAGTACTTC,CASSLGPGGPSREQYF
-,TRBJ2-1,TRBD2,TRBV5-4,TGTGCCAGCAGCACACTAGCGGGAGTTAGCAATGAGCAGTTCTTC,CASSTLAGVSNEQFF
once,TRBJ2-7,TRBD1,TRBV28,TGTGCCAGCACCTCCCCACGAGGGGGCGGCCACGAGCAGTACTTC,CASTSPRGGGHEQYF
-,TRBJ1-1,-,TRBV5-4,TGTGCCAGCAGCTCCCCTGGGGGGGCGGCCACTGAAGCTTTCTTT,CASSSPGGAATEAFF
few,TRBJ1-1,-,TRBV2,TGTGCCAGCAGTGAGTCCGTAGTTGGAGCTTTCTTT,CASSESVVGAFF
-,TRBJ2-5,-,TRBV28,TGTGCCAGCAACTTAGGAGGGGCGCGGTCGATGGAGACCCAGTACTTC,CASNLGGARSMETQYF
-,TRBJ2-3,-,TRBV5-1,TGCGCCAGCACCACAGGGATGGGGTCTAGCACAGATACGCAGTATTTT,CASTTGMGSSTDTQYF